These T cell receptor beta chains were read from a single sample in a study. Using its own MiXCR run on the RT-PCR reads, TCRdb lists one record per CDR3 protein. This sample carries 550,000 to 750,000 distinct CDR3 sequences, 12% to 15% of them seen once, and the ten largest clones take 3% to 4.5%. The sequencing input was memory CD4+ T cells from blood. The origin of the receptors is a female donor in good health, serving as a healthy control. The CDR3 runs from the conserved cysteine through the conserved F or W. A D gene is named only where the DNA matches it firmly. Some rows mark clone size as missing; the rest say once, few, many or name a class of expanded clone.

few | 12 | - | TRBJ1-3 | TRBV20-1 | TGCAGTACCCGGACCTCTGGAAACACCATATATTTT | CSTRTSGNTIYF
many | 18 | TRBD2 | TRBJ2-1 | TRBV6-5 | TGTGCCAGCAGTCCCCAAGGACAAGGACTAGCGGGAGGGCATGAGCAGTTCTTC | CASSPQGQGLAGGHEQFF
many | 17 | TRBD2 | TRBJ2-7 | TRBV9 | TGTGCCAGCAGCGTAGATGCTAGCGGGAGTTACTCCTACGAGCAGTACTTC | CASSVDASGSYSYEQYF
- | 14 | - | TRBJ2-5 | TRBV12-3/TRBV12-4 | TGTGCCAGCAGTTTAGGCCCGGCCCAGGGGACCCAGTACTTC | CASSLGPAQGTQYF
- | 17 | - | TRBJ2-7 | TRBV5-1 | TGCGCCAGCAGCCTAAGACCGGGACAGCCTAGCGGCTACGAGCAGTACTTC | CASSLRPGQPSGYEQYF
many | 15 | - | TRBJ2-1 | TRBV20-1 | TGCAGTGCTAGAGTTCCGGGAGTATCCTACAATGAGCAGTTCTTC | CSARVPGVSYNEQFF
many | 14 | - | TRBJ1-1 | TRBV29-1 | TGCAGCGTTGATATACAGGGAGTGAACACTGAAGCTTTCTTT | CSVDIQGVNTEAFF
many | 17 | - | TRBJ2-3 | TRBV6-5 | TGTGCCAGCAGTTACTCTGGGGACCTAACTAGCACAGATACGCAGTATTTT | CASSYSGDLTSTDTQYF
few | 17 | TRBD2 | TRBJ2-7 | TRBV28 | TGTGCCAGCAGTTTCCCACTACTAGCGGGGGGCACCTACGAGCAGTACTTC | CASSFPLLAGGTYEQYF
- | 17 | TRBD2 | TRBJ2-7 | TRBV4-3 | TGCGCCAGCAGCCGGGGACTAGCGGGAGCTGAATTCTACGAGCAGTACTTC | CASSRGLAGAEFYEQYF
few | 14 | TRBD2 | TRBJ2-5 | TRBV7-9 | TGTGCCAGCAGCTTGGCTAGCGGGGAGGAGACCCAGTACTTC | CASSLASGEETQYF
few | 14 | TRBD1 | TRBJ1-2 | TRBV5-1 | TGCGCCAGCAGCTTGGAAGGGACAGAATATGGCTACACCTTC | CASSLEGTEYGYTF
- | 13 | - | TRBJ1-1 | TRBV3-1 | TGTGCCAGCAGCCAAGGACACTACACTGAAGCTTTCTTT | CASSQGHYTEAFF
once | 17 | TRBD1 | TRBJ1-1 | TRBV5-1 | TGCGCCAGCAGCTTACGTCCAGGGGGTCTCATGAACACTGAAGCTTTCTTT | CASSLRPGGLMNTEAFF
- | 12 | - | TRBJ1-2 | TRBV20-1 | TGCAGTGCTAAAGGGACTCATTATGGCTACACCTTC | CSAKGTHYGYTF
many | 13 | - | TRBJ2-7 | TRBV4-3 | TGCGCCAGCAGCCAAGGACTACGGTACGAGCAGTACTTC | CASSQGLRYEQYF
few | 13 | TRBD1 | TRBJ2-7 | TRBV6-6 | TGTGCCAGCAAGCCCGGGACAGGGAACGAGCAGTACTTC | CASKPGTGNEQYF
many | 16 | TRBD2 | TRBJ2-1 | TRBV7-3 | TGTGCCAGCAGCCTGGGAGGGACTGGCTCCTACAATGAGCAGTTCTTC | CASSLGGTGSYNEQFF
- | 16 | - | TRBJ2-3 | TRBV28 | TGTGCCAGCAGTGGAAGGGACACGACCTACACAGATACGCAGTATTTT | CASSGRDTTYTDTQYF
few | 13 | - | TRBJ1-2 | TRBV20-1 | TGCAGTGCTAGATGGCGTACTAACTATGGCTACACCTTC | CSARWRTNYGYTF
- | 14 | - | TRBJ2-7 | TRBV30 | TGTGCCTGGAGCGCGGGACAGCTCTCCTACGAGCAGTACTTC | CAWSAGQLSYEQYF
many | 14 | - | TRBJ1-5 | TRBV7-9 | TGTGCCAGCAGCGTAGGGGGGATGGAACAGCCCCAGCATTTT | CASSVGGMEQPQHF
- | 20 | TRBD2 | TRBJ2-5 | TRBV20-1 | TGCAGTGCTAGAGTCCGACATACTAGCGGGAGGATTTGGGACCAAGAGACCCAGTACTTC | CSARVRHTSGRIWDQETQYF
many | 14 | - | TRBJ2-2 | TRBV20-1 | TGCAGCGCATTCTGGAGGCCGAACACCGGGGAGCTGTTTTTT | CSAFWRPNTGELFF
few | 15 | TRBD2 | TRBJ2-1 | TRBV7-2 | TGTGCCAGCAGCTTGCAACTAGCGGGAGCTAATGAGCAGTTCTTC | CASSLQLAGANEQFF
- | 15 | - | TRBJ2-4 | TRBV20-1 | TGCAGTGCTAGAGATCGGGTAGTTCCTCTAAACATTCAGTACTTC | CSARDRVVPLNIQYF
- | 14 | - | TRBJ1-4 | TRBV5-4 | TGTGCCAGCAGCTTGACAGGCACGACTGAAAAACTGTTTTTT | CASSLTGTTEKLFF
- | 13 | - | TRBJ2-7 | TRBV5-6 | TGTGCCAGCAGCTTGGACAGGACCCTCGAGCAGTACTTC | CASSLDRTLEQYF
few | 21 | TRBD2 | TRBJ2-4 | TRBV5-1 | TGCGCCAGCAGCTTGGACGGAGCGGGAGGTCTCCCGCTCGACGCCAAAAACATTCAGTACTTC | CASSLDGAGGLPLDAKNIQYF
- | 15 | - | TRBJ2-7 | TRBV6-2/TRBV6-3 | TGTGCCAGCAGTGAGTTTCCACAGCCCGCCTACGAGCAGTACTTC | CASSEFPQPAYEQYF
- | 16 | TRBD1 | TRBJ1-3 | TRBV6-6 | TGTGCCAGCAGTTACCGGGGACAGCTTGGTGGAAACACCATATATTTT | CASSYRGQLGGNTIYF
many | 14 | - | TRBJ1-3 | TRBV9 | TGTGCCAGCAGCCCCCCCCCCTCTGGAAACACCATATATTTT | CASSPPPSGNTIYF
many | 15 | - | TRBJ1-6 | TRBV6-1 | TGTGCCAGCAGCGAGAATGGGGGCGCGAATTCACCCCTCCACTTT | CASSENGGANSPLHF
many | 14 | - | TRBJ2-7 | TRBV6-6 | TGTGCCAGCAGTCCTGGGACATTTTCCTACGAGCAGTACTTC | CASSPGTFSYEQYF
many | 16 | TRBD2 | TRBJ2-5 | TRBV6-6 | TGTGCCAGCAATCTCCTAGCGGGAGAGGGTTGGGAGACCCAGTACTTC | CASNLLAGEGWETQYF
few | 15 | TRBD1 | TRBJ2-4 | TRBV5-5 | TGTGCCAGCAGCTCGTGGACAGGGGGGAAAAACATTCAGTACTTC | CASSSWTGGKNIQYF
- | 12 | - | TRBJ2-1 | TRBV10-3 | TGTGCCATCAGTGAGTCAGGTAGGGAGCAGTTCTTC | CAISESGREQFF
few | 12 | TRBD2 | TRBJ2-5 | TRBV12-3/TRBV12-4 | TGTGCCAGCAGCCGACTAGCGGGGGGGACCGACTTC | CASSRLAGGTDF
many | 12 | - | TRBJ2-5 | TRBV28 | TGTGCCAGCAGTTTGTCTCAAGAGACCCAGTACTTC | CASSLSQETQYF
many | 13 | - | TRBJ1-5 | TRBV10-3 | TGTGCCATCAGCCCAGACGGGAATCAGCCCCAGCATTTT | CAISPDGNQPQHF